This TCR beta chain appears in the sequencing data of a study of blood T cell repertoires in COVID-19. Study as a whole: Nucleic acid was either cDNA or gDNA, and it came from T cells, B-cell-depleted T cells, or PBMCs.

Cohort allocation depended upon clinical history that participants reported. With V trimmed by 6 bases and J by 6 bases, 7 bases remained unmatched. Germline assignment: CDR1 WSHSY and CDR2 SAAADI. This CDR3 is 15 amino acids long. Generated by immunoSEQ multiplex PCR, the TCRdb table keeps only in-frame clones and is missing some. Of some 130,000 clones listed, roughly 84% are singletons. V is TRBV10-2 and J is TRBJ1-6; TRBD1 aligns across 8 bases. Input material: PBMCs or T cells enriched from blood (not recorded which). This receptor was identified in a man aged 40-49 years with acute COVID-19. As DNA, the CDR3 is TGCGCCAGCAGCAAGGACAGGGTCTCTAATTCACCCCTCCACTTT. This codes for CASSKDRVSNSPLHF.